One and the same sample provided the 6 T cell receptor beta chains below, sequenced in a study of T cells in Graves' hyperthyroidism and ophthalmopathy. Template material for amplifying TCR beta CDR3 regions consisted of RNA transcripts. Using the HTBI primer set, a first-round RT-PCR was run on the TCR CDR3. TCRdb ran MiXCR on the multiplex PCR reads and lists one entry per CDR3 protein. The sample consists of about 350,000 distinct CDR3 sequences, 15% to 20% of them appearing once. The sequencing input was blood. All receptors derive from a woman in her thirties or forties with Graves' ophthalmopathy.

This clonotype has a count of ten or more. This rearrangement joins TRBV28 to TRBJ1-1; maybe TRBD1 (5 bases). CDR3 length equals 15 residues. The V gene lost 1 base and the J gene lost 4 bases, with 13 bases spanning the gap. Per the germline V gene, CDR1 is MDHEN and CDR2 is SYDVKM. The CDR3 region is CASSLSAGRGTEAFF. The CDR3 DNA sequence: TGTGCCAGCAGTTTATCTGCGGGACGAGGCACTGAAGCTTTCTTT.

This clonotype showed up many times. CDR3 loop: CASSAGQTNAGELFF. The CDR3 region has the DNA TGCGCCAGCAGCGCGGGACAGACCAACGCCGGGGAGCTGTTTTTT. The chain employs TRBV5-1 and TRBJ2-2; D is perhaps TRBD1 (7 bases). The CDR3 runs to 15 residues. The germline gives CDR1 SGHRS, CDR2 YFSETQ. V shed 4 bases and J shed 6 bases, with 16 bases lying between them.

In its sample, this clonotype was seen many times. CDR3 sequence: CASSERNEQYF. CDR3 bases: TGTGCCAGCAGTGAACGGAACGAGCAGTACTTC. The J gene is TRBJ2-7, the V gene TRBV6-1; D remains ambiguous. The CDR3 has 11 amino acids. Trimming removed 2 bases at V and 5 bases at J, with 4 bases between. CDR1 MNHNS and CDR2 SASEGT come from the germline V gene.

This clonotype was counted ten times or more. The chain joins TRBV28 to TRBJ1-2; D uncertain. Germline V lookup: CDR1 MDHEN, CDR2 SYDVKM. Trimming left V 3 bases short and J 4 bases short, with 18 bases between. The length of the CDR3 is 16 residues. The CDR3 coding sequence is TGTGCCAGCAGTTTTTACCAGACGCCTCTCTTCTATGGCTACACCTTC. Its translation: CASSFYQTPLFYGYTF.

In this sample, this clonotype turned up a few times. The junction shows a germline mismatch at one end, possibly a read error. The V call is TRBV12-3 or TRBV12-4, the J call TRBJ1-1, with D tentatively TRBD1 (5 bases). This CDR3 contains 13 residues. The CDR3 DNA reads as TGTGCCAGCAGCCTCACAGGAGCCTCTGAAGCCTTCTTT. Encoded protein: CASSLTGASEAFF.

A note on this clonotype: It may be a read error: a sequence one base away is much more abundant. This chain links TRBV2 with TRBJ2-1; 11 positions match TRBD2. This CDR3 spans 16 amino acids. The germline CDR1 and CDR2 sequences are SNHLY and FYNNEI. V gave up 5 bases and J gave up 9 bases; unmatched junction bases: 12. DNA for the CDR3: TGTGCCAGCAGTCCTCCCCCGGGACTAGCGGTAGGTGAGCAGTTCTTC. Translating gives CASSPPPGLAVGEQFF.